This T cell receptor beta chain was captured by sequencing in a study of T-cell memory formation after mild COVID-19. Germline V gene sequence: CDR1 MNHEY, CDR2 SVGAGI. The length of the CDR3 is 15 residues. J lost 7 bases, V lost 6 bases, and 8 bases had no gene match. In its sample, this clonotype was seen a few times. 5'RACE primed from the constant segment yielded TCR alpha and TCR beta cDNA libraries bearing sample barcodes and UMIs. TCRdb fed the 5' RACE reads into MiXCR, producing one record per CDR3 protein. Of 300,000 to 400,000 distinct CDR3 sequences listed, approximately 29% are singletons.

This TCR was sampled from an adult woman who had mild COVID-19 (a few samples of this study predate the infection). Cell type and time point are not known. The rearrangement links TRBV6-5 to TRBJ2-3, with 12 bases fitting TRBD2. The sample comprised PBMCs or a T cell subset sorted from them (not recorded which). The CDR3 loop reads CASRRTSGDENTQYF. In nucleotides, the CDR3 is TGTGCCAGCAGGAGGACTAGCGGGGATGAAAATACGCAGTATTTT.